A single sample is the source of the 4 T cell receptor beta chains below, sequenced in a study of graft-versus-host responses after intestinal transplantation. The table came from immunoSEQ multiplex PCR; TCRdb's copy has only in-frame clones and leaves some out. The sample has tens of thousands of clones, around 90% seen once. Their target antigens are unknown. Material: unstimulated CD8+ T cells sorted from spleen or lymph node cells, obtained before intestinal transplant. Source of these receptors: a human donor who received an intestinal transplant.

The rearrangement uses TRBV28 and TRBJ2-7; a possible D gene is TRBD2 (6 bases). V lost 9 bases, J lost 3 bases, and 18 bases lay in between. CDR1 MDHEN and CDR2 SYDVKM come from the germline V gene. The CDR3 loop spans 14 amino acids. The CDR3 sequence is CASGRRTPSYEQYF. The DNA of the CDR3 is TGTGCCAGTGGGAGGCGGACGCCAAGCTACGAGCAGTACTTC.

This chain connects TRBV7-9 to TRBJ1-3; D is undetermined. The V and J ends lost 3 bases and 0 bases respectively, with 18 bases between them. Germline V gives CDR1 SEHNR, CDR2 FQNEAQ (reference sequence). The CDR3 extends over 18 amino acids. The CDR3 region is CASSLVGSSKDSGNTIYF. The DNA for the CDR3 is TGTGCCAGCAGCTTGGTCGGCTCTAGCAAGGACTCTGGAAACACCATATATTTT.

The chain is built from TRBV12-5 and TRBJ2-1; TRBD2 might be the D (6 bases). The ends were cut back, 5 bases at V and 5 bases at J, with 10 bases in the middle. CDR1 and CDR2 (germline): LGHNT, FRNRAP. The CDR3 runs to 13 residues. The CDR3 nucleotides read TGTGCTAGTGGTACTCGGAGGGACAATGAGCAGTTCTTC. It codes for CASGTRRDNEQFF. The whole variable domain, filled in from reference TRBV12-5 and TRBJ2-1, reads DARVTQTPRHKVTEMGQEVTMRCQPILGHNTVFWYRQTMMQGLELLAYFRNRAPLDDSGMPKDRFSAEMPDATLATLKIQPSEPRDSAVYFCASGTRRDNEQFFGPGTRLTVL.

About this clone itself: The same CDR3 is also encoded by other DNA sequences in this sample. For the CDR3, the DNA is TGCGCCAGCAGCTTGGCCGGGAGCTCCTACGAGCAGTACTTC. This encodes CASSLAGSSYEQYF. V and J are TRBV5-1 and TRBJ2-7, with a tentative D call TRBD2 (6 bases). CDR3 length: 14 residues. Germline values: CDR1 SGHRS, CDR2 YFSETQ. Trimming took 0 bases from V and 0 from J, leaving 7 bases between them.